This T cell receptor beta chain was found in a study of blood T cells in healthy people across ages. The wider study: Roughly one uniquely barcoded beta molecule per two T cells was captured. Whole-study results and caveats: Diversity estimates from one million T cells were considered underestimates.

Primed by a sample-barcoded 5' primer and a J-beta primer mix, a second PCR proceeded for about 7 to 11 cycles. TCRdb analysed the 5' RACE reads with MiXCR anew, one entry per CDR3 protein. This table has 1.5 million to 2 million distinct CDR3 sequences, 28% appearing once. For this clonotype: Its antigen is unknown. One junction end disagrees with the germline gene, perhaps due to a read error.

This CDR3 contains 13 residues. What was sequenced was blood. The clonotype comes from a woman in her 30s in good health. The chain employs TRBV12-3 or TRBV12-4 and TRBJ2-1, with 7 bases identical to TRBD1. The CDR3 reads CASRRDSHNEQFF. CDR3 DNA sequence: TGTGCCAGCAGAAGGGACAGCCACAATGAGCAGTTCTTT.